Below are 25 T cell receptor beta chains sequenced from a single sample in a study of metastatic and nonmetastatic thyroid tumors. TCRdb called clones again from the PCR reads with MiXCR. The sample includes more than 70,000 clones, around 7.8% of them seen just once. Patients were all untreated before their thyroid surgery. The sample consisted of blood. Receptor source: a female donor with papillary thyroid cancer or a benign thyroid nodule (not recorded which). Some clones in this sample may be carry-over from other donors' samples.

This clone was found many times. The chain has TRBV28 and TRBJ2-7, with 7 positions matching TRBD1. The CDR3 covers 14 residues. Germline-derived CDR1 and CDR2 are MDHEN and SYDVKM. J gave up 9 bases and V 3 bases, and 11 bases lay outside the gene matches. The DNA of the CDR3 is TGTGCCAGCAGTTTCACGACAGGGCGGCGATGGCAGTACTTC. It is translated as CASSFTTGRRWQYF.

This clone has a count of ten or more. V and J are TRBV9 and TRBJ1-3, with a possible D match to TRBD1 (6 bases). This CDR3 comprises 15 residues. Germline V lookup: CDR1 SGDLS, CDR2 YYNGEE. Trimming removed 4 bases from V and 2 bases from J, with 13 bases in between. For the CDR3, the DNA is TGTGCCAGCAGCCCCCATACAGGGACTGGAAACACCATATATTTT. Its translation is CASSPHTGTGNTIYF.

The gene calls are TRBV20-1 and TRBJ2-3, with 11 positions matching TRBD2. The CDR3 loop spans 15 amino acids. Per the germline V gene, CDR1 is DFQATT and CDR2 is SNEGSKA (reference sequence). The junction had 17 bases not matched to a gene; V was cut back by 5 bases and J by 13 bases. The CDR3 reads CSAELLAGVTDKKYF. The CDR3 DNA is TGCAGTGCTGAACTACTAGCGGGGGTCACAGATAAGAAGTATTTT.

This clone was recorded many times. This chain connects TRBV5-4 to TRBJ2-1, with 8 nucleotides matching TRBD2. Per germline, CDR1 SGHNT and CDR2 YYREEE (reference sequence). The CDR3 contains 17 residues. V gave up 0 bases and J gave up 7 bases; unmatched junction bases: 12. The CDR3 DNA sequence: TGTGCCAGCAGCTTGGGGGCTAGCGGGCTCAGGGGAAATGAGCAGTTCTTC. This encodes CASSLGASGLRGNEQFF.

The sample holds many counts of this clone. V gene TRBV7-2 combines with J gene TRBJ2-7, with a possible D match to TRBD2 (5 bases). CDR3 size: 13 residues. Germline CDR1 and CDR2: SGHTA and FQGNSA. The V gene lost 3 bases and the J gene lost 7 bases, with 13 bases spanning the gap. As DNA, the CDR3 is TGTGCCAGCAGCTTTGGACTCTCCGTGGAGCAGTACTTC. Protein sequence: CASSFGLSVEQYF. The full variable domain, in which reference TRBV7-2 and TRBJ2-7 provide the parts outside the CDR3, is GAGVSQSPSNKVTEKGKDVELRCDPISGHTALYWYRQSLGQGLEFLIYFQGNSAPDKSGLPSDRFSAERTGGSVSTLTIQRTQQEDSAVYLCASSFGLSVEQYFGPGTRLTVT.

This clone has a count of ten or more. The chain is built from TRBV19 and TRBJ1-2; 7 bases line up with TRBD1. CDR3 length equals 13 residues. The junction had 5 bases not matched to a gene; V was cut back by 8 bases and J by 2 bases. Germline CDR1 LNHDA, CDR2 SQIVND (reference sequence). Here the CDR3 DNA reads TGTGCCAGTTTAAGGGGGCAGAACTATGGCTACACCTTC. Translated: CASLRGQNYGYTF.

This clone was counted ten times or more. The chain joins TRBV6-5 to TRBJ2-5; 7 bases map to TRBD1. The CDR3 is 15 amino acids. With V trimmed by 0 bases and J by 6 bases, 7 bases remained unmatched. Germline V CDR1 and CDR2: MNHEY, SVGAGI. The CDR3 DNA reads TGTGCCAGCAGTTACTCTAGACAGGGCACGAAGACCCAGTACTTC. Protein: CASSYSRQGTKTQYF.

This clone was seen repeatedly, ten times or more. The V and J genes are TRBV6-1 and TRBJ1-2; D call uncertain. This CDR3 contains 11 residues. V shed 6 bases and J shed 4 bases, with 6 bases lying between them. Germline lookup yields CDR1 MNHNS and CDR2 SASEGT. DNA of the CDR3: TGTGCCAGCAGAGTGGGCTATGGCTACACCTTC. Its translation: CASRVGYGYTF.

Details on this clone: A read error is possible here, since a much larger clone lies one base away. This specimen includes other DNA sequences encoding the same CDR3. The CDR3 spells CASRSAGGFTDTQYF. The CDR3 DNA reads TGTGCCAGCCGTTCGGCCGGTGGATTCACAGATACGCAGTATTTT. The gene calls are TRBV27 and TRBJ2-3; no clear D gene. CDR1 is MNHEY and CDR2 is SMNVEV in the germline V gene (reference sequence). The length of the CDR3 is 15 residues. V shed 8 bases and J shed 2 bases, with 17 bases lying between them.

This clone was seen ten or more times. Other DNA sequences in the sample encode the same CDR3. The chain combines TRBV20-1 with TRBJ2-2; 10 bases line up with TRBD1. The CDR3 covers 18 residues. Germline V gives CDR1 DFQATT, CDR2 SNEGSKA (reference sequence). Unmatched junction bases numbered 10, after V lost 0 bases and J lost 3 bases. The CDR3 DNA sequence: TGCAGTGCTAGAGACATGGGGACAGGGGTGACTCACACCGGGGAGCTGTTTTTT. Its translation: CSARDMGTGVTHTGELFF.

The CDR3 region is CASSPLGWGERNSPLHF. CDR3 sequence (DNA): TGTGCCAGCAGTCCCTTAGGTTGGGGGGAGCGTAATTCACCCCTCCACTTT. The gene calls are TRBV28 and TRBJ1-6, with D perhaps TRBD1 (5 bases). This CDR3 has 17 residues. Trimming removed 5 bases from V and 6 bases from J, with 20 bases in between. Germline lookup yields CDR1 MDHEN and CDR2 SYDVKM.

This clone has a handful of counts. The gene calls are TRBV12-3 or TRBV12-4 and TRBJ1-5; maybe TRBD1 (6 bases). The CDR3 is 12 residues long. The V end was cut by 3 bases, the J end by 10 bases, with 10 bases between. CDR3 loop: CASSFSGAPQHF. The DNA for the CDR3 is TGTGCCAGCAGTTTTTCGGGGGCACCCCAGCATTTT.

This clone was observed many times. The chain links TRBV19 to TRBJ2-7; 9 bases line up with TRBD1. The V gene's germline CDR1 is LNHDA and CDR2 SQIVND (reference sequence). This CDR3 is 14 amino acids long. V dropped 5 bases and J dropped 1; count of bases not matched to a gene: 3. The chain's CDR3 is CASSLQGASYEQYF. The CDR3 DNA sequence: TGTGCCAGTAGTTTACAGGGGGCTTCCTACGAGCAGTACTTC.

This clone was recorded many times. The CDR3, as DNA: TGTGCCGCCAGGGCGGTGGCCAACACCATATATTTT. Its protein is CAARAVANTIYF. The J gene is TRBJ1-3, the V gene TRBV7-9, with D perhaps matching TRBD1 (5 bases). Deletions cut 11 bases from V and 7 bases from J, with 15 bases between. Per the germline V gene, CDR1 is SEHNR and CDR2 is FQNEAQ (reference sequence). This CDR3 is 12 amino acids long.

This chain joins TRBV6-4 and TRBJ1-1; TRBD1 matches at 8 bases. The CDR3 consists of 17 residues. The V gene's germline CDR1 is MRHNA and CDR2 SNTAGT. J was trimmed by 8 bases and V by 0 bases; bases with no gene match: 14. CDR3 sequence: CASSDSTHRRGRGEAFF. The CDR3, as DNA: TGTGCCAGCAGTGACTCGACTCACCGCAGGGGGCGAGGAGAAGCTTTCTTT.

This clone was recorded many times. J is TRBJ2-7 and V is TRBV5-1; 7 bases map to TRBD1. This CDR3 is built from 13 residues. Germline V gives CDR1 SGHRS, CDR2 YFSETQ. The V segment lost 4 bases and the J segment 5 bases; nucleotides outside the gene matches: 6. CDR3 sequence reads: CASSPHRGHEQYF. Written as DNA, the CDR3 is TGCGCCAGCAGCCCTCACAGGGGCCACGAGCAGTACTTC.

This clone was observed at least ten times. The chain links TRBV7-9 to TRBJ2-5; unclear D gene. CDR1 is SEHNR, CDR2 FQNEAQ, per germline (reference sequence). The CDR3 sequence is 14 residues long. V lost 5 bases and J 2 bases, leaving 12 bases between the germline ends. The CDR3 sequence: CASSPQMGQETQYF. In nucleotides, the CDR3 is TGTGCCAGCAGCCCCCAAATGGGGCAAGAGACCCAGTACTTC.

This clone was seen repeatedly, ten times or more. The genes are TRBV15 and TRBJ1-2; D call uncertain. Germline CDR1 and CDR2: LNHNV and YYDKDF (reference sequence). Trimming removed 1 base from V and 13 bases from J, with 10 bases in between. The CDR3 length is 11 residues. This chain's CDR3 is CATSRGAGSTF. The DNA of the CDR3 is TGTGCCACCAGCAGAGGTGCGGGGTCCACCTTC.

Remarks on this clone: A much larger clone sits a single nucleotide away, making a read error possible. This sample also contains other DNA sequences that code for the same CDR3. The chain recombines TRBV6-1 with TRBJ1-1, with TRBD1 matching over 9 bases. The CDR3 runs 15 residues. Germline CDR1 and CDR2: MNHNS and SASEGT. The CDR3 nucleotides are TGTGCCAGCAGTCCGCCGGGACAGGGAGCTTCTGAAGCTTTTTTT. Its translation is CASSPPGQGASEAFF.

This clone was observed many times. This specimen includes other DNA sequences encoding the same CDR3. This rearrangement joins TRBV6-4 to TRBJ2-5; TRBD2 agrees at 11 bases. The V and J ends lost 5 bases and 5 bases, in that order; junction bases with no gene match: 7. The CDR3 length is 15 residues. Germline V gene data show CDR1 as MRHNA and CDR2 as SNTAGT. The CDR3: CASSFSGGAGETQYF. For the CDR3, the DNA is TGTGCCAGCAGTTTTAGCGGGGGGGCCGGTGAGACCCAGTACTTC.

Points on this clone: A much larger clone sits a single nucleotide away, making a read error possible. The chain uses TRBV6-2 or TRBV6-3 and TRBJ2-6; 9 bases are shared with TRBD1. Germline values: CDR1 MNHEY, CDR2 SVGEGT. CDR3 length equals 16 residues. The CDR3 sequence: CASTGQGLSGSNVLTF. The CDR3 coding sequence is TGTGCCAGCACGGGACAGGGACTCTCTGGGTCCAACGTCCTGACTTTC.

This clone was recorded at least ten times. The CDR3: CASSQPRQGAREKLFF. The CDR3 coding sequence is TGCGCCAGCAGCCAACCCAGACAGGGGGCAAGAGAAAAACTGTTTTTT. The V call is TRBV4-1, the J call TRBJ1-4, with 10 nucleotides matching TRBD1. The CDR3 length is 16 residues. Germline V gives CDR1 MGHRA, CDR2 YSYEKL. V dropped 2 bases and J dropped 8; count of bases not matched to a gene: 8.

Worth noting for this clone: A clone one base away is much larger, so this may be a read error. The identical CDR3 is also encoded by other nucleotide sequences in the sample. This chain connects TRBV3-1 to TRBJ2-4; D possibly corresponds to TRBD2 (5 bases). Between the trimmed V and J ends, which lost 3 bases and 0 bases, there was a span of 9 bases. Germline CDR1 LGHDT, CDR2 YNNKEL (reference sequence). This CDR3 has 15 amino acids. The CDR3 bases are TGTGCCAGCAGCCACCCTGGACTAGCCAAAAACATTCAGTACTTC. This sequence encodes CASSHPGLAKNIQYF.

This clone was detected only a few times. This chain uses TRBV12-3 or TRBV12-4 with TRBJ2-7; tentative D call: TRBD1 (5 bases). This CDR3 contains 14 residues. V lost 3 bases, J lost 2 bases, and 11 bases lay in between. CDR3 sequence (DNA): TGTGCCAGCAGTTTCCGTCAGGGAACCTACGAGCAGTACTTC. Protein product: CASSFRQGTYEQYF.

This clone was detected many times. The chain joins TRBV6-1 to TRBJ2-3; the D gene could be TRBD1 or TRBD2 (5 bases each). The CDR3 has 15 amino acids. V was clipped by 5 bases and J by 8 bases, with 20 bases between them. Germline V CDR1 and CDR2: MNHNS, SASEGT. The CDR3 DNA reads TGTGCCAGCAGTCCCGGGACGCCCTACGATCCTACGCAGTATTTT. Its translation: CASSPGTPYDPTQYF.